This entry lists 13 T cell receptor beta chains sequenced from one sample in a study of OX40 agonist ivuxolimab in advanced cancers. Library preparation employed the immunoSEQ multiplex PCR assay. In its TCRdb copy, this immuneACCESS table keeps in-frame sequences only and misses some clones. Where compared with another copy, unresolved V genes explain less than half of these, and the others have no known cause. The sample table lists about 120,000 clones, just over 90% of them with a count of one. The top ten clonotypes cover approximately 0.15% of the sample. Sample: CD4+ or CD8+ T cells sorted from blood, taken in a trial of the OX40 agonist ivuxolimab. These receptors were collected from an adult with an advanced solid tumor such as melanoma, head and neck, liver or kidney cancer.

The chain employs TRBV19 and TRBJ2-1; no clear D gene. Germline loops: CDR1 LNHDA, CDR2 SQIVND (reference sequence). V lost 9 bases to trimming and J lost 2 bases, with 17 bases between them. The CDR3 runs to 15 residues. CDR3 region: CASGVGWSTYNEQFF. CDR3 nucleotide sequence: TGTGCCAGCGGAGTTGGTTGGAGCACCTACAATGAGCAGTTCTTC.

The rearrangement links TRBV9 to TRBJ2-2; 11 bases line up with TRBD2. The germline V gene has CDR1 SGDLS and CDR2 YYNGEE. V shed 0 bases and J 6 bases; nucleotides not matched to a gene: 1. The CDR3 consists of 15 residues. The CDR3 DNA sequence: TGTGCCAGCAGCGTAGAGGGACTAGCGGCCGGGGAGCTGTTTTTT. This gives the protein CASSVEGLAAGELFF.

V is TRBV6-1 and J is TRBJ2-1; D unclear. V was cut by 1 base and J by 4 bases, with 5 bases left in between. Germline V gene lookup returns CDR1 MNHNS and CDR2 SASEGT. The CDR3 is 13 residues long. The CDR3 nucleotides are TGTGCCAGCAGTGAAGTGACTTACAATGAGCAGTTCTTC. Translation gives CASSEVTYNEQFF.

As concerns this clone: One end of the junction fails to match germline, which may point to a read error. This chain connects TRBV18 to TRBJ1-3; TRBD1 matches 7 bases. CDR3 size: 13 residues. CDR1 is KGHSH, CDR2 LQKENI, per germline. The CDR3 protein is CASSPLGQEIHNF. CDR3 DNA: TGTGCCAGCTCACCGCTCGGACAGGAGATACATAATTTT.

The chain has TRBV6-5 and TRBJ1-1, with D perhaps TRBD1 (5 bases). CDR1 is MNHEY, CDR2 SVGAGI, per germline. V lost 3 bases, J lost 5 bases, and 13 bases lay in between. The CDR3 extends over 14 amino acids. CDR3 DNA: TGTGCCAGCAGTTATAAATCCCGGGGGACTGAAGCTTTCTTT. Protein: CASSYKSRGTEAFF.

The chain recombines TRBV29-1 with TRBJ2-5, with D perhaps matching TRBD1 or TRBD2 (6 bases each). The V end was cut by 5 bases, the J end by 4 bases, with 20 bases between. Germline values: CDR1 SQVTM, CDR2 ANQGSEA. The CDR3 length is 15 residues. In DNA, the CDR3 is TGCAGCGTTCTTGGGCCACCGGGGGCGGGAGAGACCCAGTACTTC. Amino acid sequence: CSVLGPPGAGETQYF.

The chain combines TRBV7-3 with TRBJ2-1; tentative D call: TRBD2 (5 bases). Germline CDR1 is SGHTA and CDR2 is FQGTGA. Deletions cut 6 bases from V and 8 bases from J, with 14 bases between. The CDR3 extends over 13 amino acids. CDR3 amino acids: CASSRASGDEQFF. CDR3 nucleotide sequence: TGTGCCAGCAGTCGGGCCAGCGGCGATGAGCAGTTCTTC.

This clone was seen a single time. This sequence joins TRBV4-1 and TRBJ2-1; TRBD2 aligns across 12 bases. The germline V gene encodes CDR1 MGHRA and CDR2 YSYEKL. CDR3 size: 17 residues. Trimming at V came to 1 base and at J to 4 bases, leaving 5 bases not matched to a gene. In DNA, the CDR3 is TGCGCCAGCAGCCAAGTTCCTGGGACTAGCGGGTACAATGAGCAGTTCTTC. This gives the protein CASSQVPGTSGYNEQFF.

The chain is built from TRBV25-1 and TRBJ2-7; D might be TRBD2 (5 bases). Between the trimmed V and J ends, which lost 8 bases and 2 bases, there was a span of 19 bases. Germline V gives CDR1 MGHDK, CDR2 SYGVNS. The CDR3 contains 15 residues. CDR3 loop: CASGPRTLDAYEQYF. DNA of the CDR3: TGTGCCAGCGGACCAAGGACTCTCGACGCCTACGAGCAGTACTTC.

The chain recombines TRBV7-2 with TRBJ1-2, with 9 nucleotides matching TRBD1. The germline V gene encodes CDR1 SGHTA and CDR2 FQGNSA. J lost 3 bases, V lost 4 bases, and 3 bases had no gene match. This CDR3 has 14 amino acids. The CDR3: CASSSTGGDYGYTF. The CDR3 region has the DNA TGTGCCAGCAGCTCGACAGGGGGAGACTATGGCTACACCTTC. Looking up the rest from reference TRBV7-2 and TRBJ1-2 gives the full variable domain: GAGVSQSPSNKVTEKGKDVELRCDPISGHTALYWYRQSLGQGLEFLIYFQGNSAPDKSGLPSDRFSAERTGGSVSTLTIQRTQQEDSAVYLCASSSTGGDYGYTFGSGTRLTVV.

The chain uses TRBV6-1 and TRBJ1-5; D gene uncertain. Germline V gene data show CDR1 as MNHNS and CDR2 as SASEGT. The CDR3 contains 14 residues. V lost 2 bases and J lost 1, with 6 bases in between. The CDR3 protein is CASSESASNQPQHF. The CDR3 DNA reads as TGTGCCAGCAGTGAATCAGCAAGCAATCAGCCCCAGCATTTT.

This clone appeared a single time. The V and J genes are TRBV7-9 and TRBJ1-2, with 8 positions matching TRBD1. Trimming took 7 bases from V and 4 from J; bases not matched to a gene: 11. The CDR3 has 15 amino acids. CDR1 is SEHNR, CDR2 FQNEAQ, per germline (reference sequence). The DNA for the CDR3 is TGTGCCAGCATCCTATGGACAGGGAAAAGCTATGGCTACACCTTC. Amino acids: CASILWTGKSYGYTF. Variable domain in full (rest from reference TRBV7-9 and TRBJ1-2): DTGVSQNPRHKITKRGQNVTFRCDPISEHNRLYWYRQTLGQGPEFLTYFQNEAQLEKSRLLSDRFSAERPKGSFSTLEIQRTEQGDSAMYLCASILWTGKSYGYTFGSGTRLTVV.

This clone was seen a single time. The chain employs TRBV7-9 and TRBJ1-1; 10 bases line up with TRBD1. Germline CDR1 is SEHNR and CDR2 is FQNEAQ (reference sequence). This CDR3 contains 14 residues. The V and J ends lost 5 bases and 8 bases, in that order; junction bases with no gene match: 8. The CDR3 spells CASSEDRGGLEAFF. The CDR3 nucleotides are TGTGCCAGCAGCGAGGACAGGGGGGGACTGGAAGCTTTCTTT.